This T cell receptor beta chain derives from a study of T cell changes during pregnancy in multiple sclerosis. Profiling relied on immunoSEQ multiplex PCR, and the TCRdb table lists in-frame clones only, not all of them. The sample shows more than 80,000 clones, roughly 96% of them seen only once. Between the trimmed V and J ends, which lost 4 bases and 0 bases, there was a span of 6 bases. Looked up from germline, CDR1 is SQVTM and CDR2 is ANQGSEA. The CDR3 is 12 residues long. Material: peripheral blood, obtained in the second trimester of pregnancy. J is TRBJ1-1 and V is TRBV29-1; D is unresolved. This clonotype was obtained from a female donor with multiple sclerosis, enrolled in a pregnancy study. CDR3 sequence: CSVGHLNTEAFF. The CDR3 bases are TGCAGCGTTGGACATTTGAACACTGAAGCTTTCTTT. Complete variable domain (other parts from reference TRBV29-1 and TRBJ1-1): SAVISQKPSRDICQRGTSLTIQCQVDSQVTMMFWYRQQPGQSLTLIATANQGSEATYESGFVIDKFPISRPNLTFSTLTVSNMSPEDSSIYLCSVGHLNTEAFFGQGTRLTVV.